The clone carrying this TCR beta chain is deemed medium-sized (0.01 to 0.1%). The source of the sample is a study of blood T cell repertoires in COVID-19. Study-wide background: Samples came from the United States, Italy and Spain, spanning acute and convalescent COVID-19.

Germline V gives CDR1 MNHEY, CDR2 SVGAGI. The V and J ends lost 0 bases and 12 bases respectively, with 15 bases between them. The CDR3 contains 13 residues. Libraries were prepared by immunoSEQ multiplex PCR; TCRdb keeps only in-frame clonotypes and omits some of them. Among around 200,000 clones listed, roughly 85% were seen once. This rearrangement joins TRBV6-5 to TRBJ2-7, with D possibly being TRBD2 (6 bases). This receptor was taken from a man aged 55-75 years with acute or convalescent COVID-19. Sequenced sample: peripheral blood. CDR3 bases: TGTGCCAGCAGTTACTCGACAGTCGGGAGCAGGTACTTC. Its translation is CASSYSTVGSRYF.